The rows below give T cell receptor beta chains drawn from one sample of a study of cytomegalovirus exposure and HLA in healthy donors. Here immunoSEQ multiplex PCR was the method, and the copy in TCRdb shows in-frame clones only, minus some. The data hold hundreds of thousands of clones, with 86% observed a single time. The sequencing input was PBMCs. The receptors come from a young woman in good health and CMV-seronegative. The CDR3 runs from the conserved cysteine through the conserved F or W. The D gene is left open where the match is weak. Size is stated for part of the rows, as once, few or many counts, or as a class when the clone is expanded.

TRBJ2-1 TRBV5-8 NA NA TGTGCCAGCAGCTTATCGTTTGGGAGAGCCAGAAACAATGAGCAGTTCTTC CASSLSFGRARNNEQFF
TRBJ2-2 TRBV5-5 NA NA TGTGCCAGCAGCCCCATAGGGAGAAACCCGGCCGGGGAGCTGTTTTTT CASSPIGRNPAGELFF
TRBJ1-5 TRBV15 many NA TGTGCCACCAGCAGGCCCGGGGAGTCTCAGCCCCAGCATTTT CATSRPGESQPQHF
TRBJ2-1 TRBV28 NA TRBD1 TGTGCCAGCAGTTTTTCGACCGGACAGGGGTTCTACAATGAGCAGTTCTTC CASSFSTGQGFYNEQFF
TRBJ2-5 TRBV7-2 NA TRBD1 TGTGCCAGCAGTTCCGGACAGGGGGAGACCCAGTACTTC CASSSGQGETQYF
TRBJ2-3 TRBV10-1 NA NA TGCGCCAGCAGTGAGTTTTCTAGCGGCACAGATACGCAGTATTTT CASSEFSSGTDTQYF
TRBJ2-5 TRBV7-6 NA TRBD2 TGTGCCAGCAGCTCGGGGGGGACTAGCGGAGAGACCCAGTACTTC CASSSGGTSGETQYF
TRBJ2-7 TRBV7-2 NA TRBD1 TGTGCCAGCAGCTTAGTTGGGACAGGAGTCTTGGAGCAGTACTTC CASSLVGTGVLEQYF
TRBJ2-1 TRBV21-1 NA NA TGTGCCAGCAGCAAAGCGCCTAAGCGGGAGGGTAACTACAATGAGCAGTTCTTC CASSKAPKREGNYNEQFF
TRBJ2-7 TRBV4-1 NA TRBD2 TGCGCCAGCAGCCGGTTTTACCTAGCGGCCTACGAGCAGTACTTC CASSRFYLAAYEQYF
TRBJ1-1 TRBV9 few NA TGTGCCAGCAGCGTAGGGAGGGCGACTGAAGCTTTCTTT CASSVGRATEAFF
TRBJ2-1 TRBV2 NA NA TGTGCCAGCAGGGTGGGACTGCGATCCTACAATGAGCAGTTCTTC CASRVGLRSYNEQFF
TRBJ2-2 TRBV19 once TRBD1 TGTGCCAGTAGGAAGACAGGGTTCCTAGCTCCGAACACCGGGGAGCTGTTTTTT CASRKTGFLAPNTGELFF
TRBJ1-1 TRBV6-5 NA NA TGTGCCAGCAGAATAGGGAGCACTGAAGCTTTCTTT CASRIGSTEAFF
TRBJ1-5 TRBV7-2 NA TRBD1 TGTGCCAGCAGCCCCAGGCAGGGGGCAATTAATCAGCCCCAGCATTTT CASSPRQGAINQPQHF
TRBJ2-7 TRBV6-1 NA NA TGTGCCGTAAGACAGGTCTACGAGCAGTACTTC CAVRQVYEQYF
TRBJ2-3 TRBV30 once NA TGTGCCTGGAGTGTATGGGGCAACACAGATACGCAGTATTTT CAWSVWGNTDTQYF
TRBJ2-5 TRBV27 NA TRBD2 TGTGCCAGCAGTCCCCGCACTCCTGGTGGGAAGCGGGAGTTTCTAGAGACCCAGTACTTC CASSPRTPGGKREFLETQYF
TRBJ2-3 TRBV9 once NA TGTGCCAGCAGCGTATACGGGGGATACACAGATACGCAGTATTTT CASSVYGGYTDTQYF
TRBJ2-2 TRBV10-3 NA TRBD2 TGTGCCATCAGCCCTAGCGGGGGAGGAACCGGGGAGCTGTTTTTT CAISPSGGGTGELFF
TRBJ1-6 TRBV5-1 NA NA TGCGCCAGCAGCTTGGCCGTGGGCGCGAACGGTGGAAATTCACCCCTCCACTTT CASSLAVGANGGNSPLHF
TRBJ1-4 TRBV29-1 NA NA TGCAGCGTTGAAGAGAGGTTTGGCGATGAAAAACTGTTTTTT CSVEERFGDEKLFF
TRBJ1-5 TRBV6-1 NA TRBD1 TGTGCCAGCTTCGAATGGACAGGGAGCAATCAGCCCCAGCATTTT CASFEWTGSNQPQHF
TRBJ2-2 TRBV18 NA TRBD1 TGTGCCAGCTCCCGCGGGACAGGGGGCCCCACCTTGAACACCGGGGAGCTGTTTTTT CASSRGTGGPTLNTGELFF
TRBJ2-5 TRBV5-6 once TRBD2 TGTGCCAGCAGCCCCCCGGGACTAGCGGGGGGTACTCAAGAGACCCAGTACTTC CASSPPGLAGGTQETQYF
TRBJ2-5 TRBV7-8 NA TRBD2 TGTGCCAGCAGCTTGGAAAGCGGGATCCAAGAGACCCAGTACTTC CASSLESGIQETQYF
TRBJ1-1 TRBV2 NA TRBD1 TGTGCCAGCAGAGTTACCCGGACAGGGTGGAACACTGAAGCTTTCTTT CASRVTRTGWNTEAFF
TRBJ1-1 TRBV28 NA NA TGTGCCAGCAGGAGCGTCGACACTGAAGCTTTCTTT CASRSVDTEAFF
TRBJ2-5 TRBV30 NA NA TGTGCCTGGAGTTTGGCTAGCCGTCAAGAGACCCAGTACTTC CAWSLASRQETQYF
TRBJ2-7 TRBV28 NA NA TGTGCCAGCAGTTTCGACAGGTTCTACGAGCAGTACTTC CASSFDRFYEQYF
TRBJ1-2 TRBV30 few TRBD1 TGTGCCCGGACAGGGGAAGGCTACACCTTC CARTGEGYTF
TRBJ1-4 TRBV5-1 NA NA TGCGCCAGCAGCTTGGGACAGAAAAATGAAAAACTGTTTTTT CASSLGQKNEKLFF
TRBJ1-3 TRBV10-3 once NA TGTGCCATCCGGACAGACTCTGGAAACACCATATATTTT CAIRTDSGNTIYF
TRBJ2-7 TRBV4-1 NA NA TGCGCCAGCAGCCGACCGGCGGGGGAGCAGTACTTC CASSRPAGEQYF
TRBJ2-7 TRBV5-1 NA NA TGCGCCAGCAGAAAGTCGGTATTAGAGTACGAGCAGTACTTC CASRKSVLEYEQYF
TRBJ1-5 TRBV19 NA NA TGTGCCAGTAGTGAACAGGGCAATCAGCCCCAGCATTTT CASSEQGNQPQHF
TRBJ2-3 TRBV5-1 NA NA TGCGCCAGCAGCTTGGAACGGGTGTCGACAGATACGCAGTATTTT CASSLERVSTDTQYF
TRBJ2-3 TRBV27 NA TRBD1 TGTGCCAGCAGTTTAAACTTGGGACAGGAGTCAGATACGCAGTATTTT CASSLNLGQESDTQYF
TRBJ1-1 TRBV27 NA TRBD1 TGTGCCAGCAGGACAACCGGACAGGAGCTAAGAACGGTCCGCATGAACACTGAAGCTTTCTTT CASRTTGQELRTVRMNTEAFF
TRBJ1-1 TRBV30 NA NA TGTGCCTGGAGTCCCTGGACGGCGGGGACGGCCGGTGAAGCTTTCTTT CAWSPWTAGTAGEAFF
TRBJ2-2 TRBV6-5 NA NA TGTGCCAGCAGTTACAACATACCCGGGGAGCTGTTTTTT CASSYNIPGELFF
TRBJ1-2 TRBV15 NA TRBD1 TGTGCCACCAGCAGAGGGGCGGAGGGGGCGTATCCGGCCACCTTC CATSRGAEGAYPATF
TRBJ2-3 TRBV29-1 NA NA TGCAGCGCACCTAGCGTGGCAGATACGCAGTATTTT CSAPSVADTQYF
TRBJ2-5 TRBV28 once TRBD2 TGTGCCAGCAGTTTAGAGCGGGAGGTTTCTGAGACCCAGTACTTC CASSLEREVSETQYF
TRBJ1-4 TRBV7-2 NA NA TGTGCCAGCAGCCCCCAGGGGCAGGGGAACGAAAAACTGTTTTTT CASSPQGQGNEKLFF
TRBJ2-3 TRBV6-4 NA TRBD2 TGTGCCAGCAGTGTAGCGGGATCCACAGATACGCAGTATTTT CASSVAGSTDTQYF
TRBJ2-2 TRBV2 NA TRBD2 TGTGCCAGCAGTGTACTAGCGGGGAGGCTGTTTTTT CASSVLAGRLFF
TRBJ2-2 TRBV5-1 NA TRBD2 TGCGCCAGCGGGGTAGCGGGAGCGAACACCGGGGAGCTGTTTTTT CASGVAGANTGELFF
TRBJ2-7 TRBV4-1 NA TRBD2 TGCGCCAGCGGGTTAGCGGGGGGCCCCCCGGTCGAGCAGTACTTC CASGLAGGPPVEQYF
TRBJ1-4 TRBV5-1 NA TRBD1 TGCGCCAGCAGCTCAACAGGGGCCACTAATGAAAAACTGTTTTTT CASSSTGATNEKLFF
TRBJ1-1 TRBV30 NA TRBD1 TGTGCCTATCAACAGGGGAGAGCTTTCTTT CAYQQGRAFF
TRBJ2-4 TRBV5-8 NA NA TGTGCCAGCAGCTTCCTACAGGCTGCGGCCAAAAACATTCAGTACTTC CASSFLQAAAKNIQYF
TRBJ1-1 TRBV27 NA NA TGTGCCAGCAGTTTAGCGGGGAACACTGAAGCTTTCTTT CASSLAGNTEAFF
TRBJ2-7 TRBV7-6 NA TRBD1 TGTGCCAGCAGCCCAGTGGGGTGGGACAGGGAAGGCTACGAGCAGTACTTC CASSPVGWDREGYEQYF
TRBJ2-1 TRBV27 few TRBD2 TGTGCCAGCAGTTTAGGCGGGAGCTCCTACAATGAGCAGTTCTTC CASSLGGSSYNEQFF
TRBJ2-2 TRBV7-3 NA NA TGTGCCAGCAGCTTAATGGGGGACTTCCCAAGGGGCACCGGGGAGCTGTTTTTT CASSLMGDFPRGTGELFF
TRBJ1-5 TRBV4-1 NA NA TGCGCCAGCAGCCAAGTCCTGACAGCAAGCAATCAGCCCCAGCATTTT CASSQVLTASNQPQHF